This is a list of T cell receptor beta chains from one sample in a study of cytomegalovirus exposure and HLA in healthy donors. TCRdb's copy holds only in-frame clones and misses some; the assay was immunoSEQ multiplex PCR. Of 250,000 or so clones in the sample, more than 70% were seen once. The sequenced material came from PBMCs. The source of these receptors is a human donor in good health. CDR3s include the opening cysteine and the closing phenylalanine or tryptophan. The D gene is left open where the match is weak. The size of a clone is reported for some rows only, either as once, few or many, or as a class for expanded clones.

j_call: TRBJ2-1; clone_size: -; cdr3_length: 16; d_call: -; v_call: TRBV5-1; cdr3_nt: TGCGCCAGCAGCTCAGACAGGCGGAGCTCCTACAATGAGCAGTTCTTC; cdr3_aa: CASSSDRRSSYNEQFF
j_call: TRBJ2-7; clone_size: -; cdr3_length: 13; d_call: TRBD1; v_call: TRBV6-6; cdr3_nt: TGTGCCAGCAACCAGGGGGATGCCTACGAGCAGTACTTC; cdr3_aa: CASNQGDAYEQYF
j_call: TRBJ1-1; clone_size: once; cdr3_length: 13; d_call: TRBD1; v_call: TRBV25-1; cdr3_nt: TGTGCCAGCAAACAGGGGGGGTACACTGAAGCTTTCTTT; cdr3_aa: CASKQGGYTEAFF
j_call: TRBJ1-3; clone_size: -; cdr3_length: 16; d_call: -; v_call: TRBV6-6; cdr3_nt: TGTGCCAGCCGGGGTACAGATCTAAGCTCTGGAAACACCATATATTTT; cdr3_aa: CASRGTDLSSGNTIYF
j_call: TRBJ2-7; clone_size: -; cdr3_length: 14; d_call: -; v_call: TRBV29-1; cdr3_nt: TGCAGCGTCTACTTGTTAGGGGAAATCGACGAGCAGTACTTC; cdr3_aa: CSVYLLGEIDEQYF
j_call: TRBJ1-5; clone_size: -; cdr3_length: 17; d_call: TRBD1; v_call: TRBV28; cdr3_nt: TGTGCCAGCAGTTTAGACAGGGGGCATATAAGCAATCAGCCCCAGCATTTT; cdr3_aa: CASSLDRGHISNQPQHF
j_call: TRBJ1-2; clone_size: few; cdr3_length: 13; d_call: TRBD1; v_call: TRBV11-2; cdr3_nt: TGTGCCAGCAGCTCTAGACAGGGCGGTGTCTACACCTTC; cdr3_aa: CASSSRQGGVYTF
j_call: TRBJ2-1; clone_size: -; cdr3_length: 16; d_call: TRBD2; v_call: TRBV5-1; cdr3_nt: TGCGCCAGCAGCTTGGCGGTGACTAGCGTCTACAATGAGCAGTTCTTC; cdr3_aa: CASSLAVTSVYNEQFF
j_call: TRBJ1-1; clone_size: -; cdr3_length: 14; d_call: -; v_call: TRBV6-5; cdr3_nt: TGTGCCAGCATTAGGGGCACGGGGAACACTGAAGCTTTCTTT; cdr3_aa: CASIRGTGNTEAFF
j_call: TRBJ1-2; clone_size: once; cdr3_length: 14; d_call: TRBD1; v_call: TRBV9; cdr3_nt: TGTGCCAGCAGCACGGCGGACAGGGACTATGGCTACACCTTC; cdr3_aa: CASSTADRDYGYTF
j_call: TRBJ2-7; clone_size: -; cdr3_length: 14; d_call: TRBD1; v_call: TRBV6-5; cdr3_nt: TGTGCCAGCAGCCGCCGGGACAGACACTACGAGCAGTACTTC; cdr3_aa: CASSRRDRHYEQYF
j_call: TRBJ2-7; clone_size: -; cdr3_length: 16; d_call: TRBD2; v_call: TRBV5-5; cdr3_nt: TGTGCCAGCAGCTTGGCCGGACTAGCGGGTACCTACGAGCAGTACTTC; cdr3_aa: CASSLAGLAGTYEQYF
j_call: TRBJ2-7; clone_size: -; cdr3_length: 14; d_call: TRBD2; v_call: TRBV7-2; cdr3_nt: TGTGCCAGCACCTTCCCCGGGACTACCTACGAGCAGTACTTC; cdr3_aa: CASTFPGTTYEQYF
j_call: TRBJ1-1; clone_size: -; cdr3_length: 17; d_call: TRBD1; v_call: TRBV27; cdr3_nt: TGTGCCAGCAGTTTATATCGGACAGGCCCGATGAACACTGAAGCTTTCTTT; cdr3_aa: CASSLYRTGPMNTEAFF
j_call: TRBJ1-2; clone_size: -; cdr3_length: 14; d_call: TRBD1; v_call: TRBV6-1; cdr3_nt: TGTGCCAGCAGTGTAGGAGGACAGGGTCTGGGCTACACCTTC; cdr3_aa: CASSVGGQGLGYTF
j_call: TRBJ1-2; clone_size: once; cdr3_length: 13; d_call: -; v_call: TRBV5-1; cdr3_nt: TGCGCCAGCAGCTTGGGGACAAACTATGGCTACACCTTC; cdr3_aa: CASSLGTNYGYTF
j_call: TRBJ2-1; clone_size: once; cdr3_length: 17; d_call: -; v_call: TRBV14; cdr3_nt: TGTGCCAGCAGTGCCCGGGGGGCGGGGAATTCCTACAATGAGCAGTTCTTC; cdr3_aa: CASSARGAGNSYNEQFF
j_call: TRBJ1-2; clone_size: -; cdr3_length: 14; d_call: TRBD1; v_call: TRBV14; cdr3_nt: TGTGCCAGCAGCGAGACAGGGGCTCACTATGGCTACACCTTC; cdr3_aa: CASSETGAHYGYTF
j_call: TRBJ2-3; clone_size: -; cdr3_length: 17; d_call: TRBD2; v_call: TRBV27; cdr3_nt: TGTGCCAGCAGATTAAGGGCTAGCGGGAGGTCAGTAGATACGCAGTATTTT; cdr3_aa: CASRLRASGRSVDTQYF
j_call: TRBJ2-1; clone_size: -; cdr3_length: 13; d_call: TRBD1; v_call: TRBV29-1; cdr3_nt: TGCAGCGTCCGGGACAGCCCTTGGAATGAGCAGTTCTTC; cdr3_aa: CSVRDSPWNEQFF
j_call: TRBJ2-3; clone_size: -; cdr3_length: 16; d_call: TRBD2; v_call: TRBV7-7; cdr3_nt: TGTGCTAGCAGCAGACTAGCGGGATCGACCACAGATACGCAGTATTTT; cdr3_aa: CASSRLAGSTTDTQYF
j_call: TRBJ2-5; clone_size: -; cdr3_length: 15; d_call: TRBD2; v_call: TRBV14; cdr3_nt: TGTGCCAGCAGAATGACTAGCGGGACGGGGATGACCCAGTACTTC; cdr3_aa: CASRMTSGTGMTQYF
j_call: TRBJ2-7; clone_size: -; cdr3_length: 14; d_call: TRBD1; v_call: TRBV25-1; cdr3_nt: TGTGCCAGCAGGGCGGACAGGGGATGGCACGAGCAGTACTTC; cdr3_aa: CASRADRGWHEQYF
j_call: TRBJ1-2; clone_size: -; cdr3_length: 15; d_call: TRBD1; v_call: TRBV28; cdr3_nt: TGTGCCAGCAGTCCGGGACAGGGGAGCAACTATGGCTACACCTTC; cdr3_aa: CASSPGQGSNYGYTF
j_call: TRBJ2-7; clone_size: -; cdr3_length: 16; d_call: TRBD2; v_call: TRBV27; cdr3_nt: TGTGCCAGCAGTACACGACTAGCGGGAGGATCAGGCGAGCAGTACTTC; cdr3_aa: CASSTRLAGGSGEQYF
j_call: TRBJ2-7; clone_size: once; cdr3_length: 14; d_call: -; v_call: TRBV18; cdr3_nt: TGTGCCAGCTCCGGGGGGGACAGTCCCCTGGAGCAGTACTTC; cdr3_aa: CASSGGDSPLEQYF
j_call: TRBJ1-5; clone_size: -; cdr3_length: 14; d_call: TRBD1; v_call: TRBV7-8; cdr3_nt: TGTGCCAGCAGCGGACAGGGGGGTAATCAGCCCCAGCATTTT; cdr3_aa: CASSGQGGNQPQHF
j_call: TRBJ2-1; clone_size: -; cdr3_length: 16; d_call: TRBD2; v_call: TRBV10-3; cdr3_nt: TGTGCCATCATAACATCCGGCGGGAGGGCCCAACATGAGCAGTTCTTC; cdr3_aa: CAIITSGGRAQHEQFF
j_call: TRBJ2-7; clone_size: -; cdr3_length: 15; d_call: TRBD2; v_call: TRBV4-2; cdr3_nt: TGTGCCAGCAGCGAGACTAGCGGGATCCCCTACGATCAGTACTTC; cdr3_aa: CASSETSGIPYDQYF
j_call: TRBJ2-3; clone_size: -; cdr3_length: 15; d_call: -; v_call: TRBV4-1; cdr3_nt: TGCGCCAGCAGCCCCCTTAAAAGCTTGCCAGATACGCAGTATTTT; cdr3_aa: CASSPLKSLPDTQYF
j_call: TRBJ2-7; clone_size: -; cdr3_length: 13; d_call: TRBD1; v_call: TRBV4-3; cdr3_nt: TGCGCCAGCAGCCTCAGACAGGGCTACGAGCAGTACTTC; cdr3_aa: CASSLRQGYEQYF
j_call: TRBJ1-5; clone_size: -; cdr3_length: 14; d_call: TRBD1; v_call: TRBV29-1; cdr3_nt: TGCAGCGTCGGGACCGACAGGGCGGATCAGCCCCAGCATTTT; cdr3_aa: CSVGTDRADQPQHF
j_call: TRBJ2-1; clone_size: few; cdr3_length: 14; d_call: TRBD2; v_call: TRBV15; cdr3_nt: TGTGCCACCACGAGCGGGAGTTTGCACAATGAGCAGTTCTTC; cdr3_aa: CATTSGSLHNEQFF
j_call: TRBJ2-7; clone_size: -; cdr3_length: 15; d_call: TRBD1; v_call: TRBV4-1; cdr3_nt: TGCGCCAGCAGCCCGCCGGGGACAGGGTACTACGAGCAGTACTTC; cdr3_aa: CASSPPGTGYYEQYF
j_call: TRBJ2-3; clone_size: -; cdr3_length: 15; d_call: -; v_call: TRBV19; cdr3_nt: TGTGCCAGTAGTATTCTTAATAAGGAGTCGGATACGCAGTATTTT; cdr3_aa: CASSILNKESDTQYF
j_call: TRBJ2-5; clone_size: -; cdr3_length: 12; d_call: -; v_call: TRBV28; cdr3_nt: TGTGCCAGCAGTCAGGGGTATGAGACCCAGTACTTC; cdr3_aa: CASSQGYETQYF